This TCR beta chain was documented in a study of PD-L1 blockade in urothelial cancer. Generated by immunoSEQ multiplex PCR, the TCRdb table keeps only in-frame clones and is missing some. The repertoire consists of around 26,000 clones, with approximately 86% occurring once and the leading ten covering roughly 30%. Here the sequenced sample was PBMCs, taken around atezolizumab (anti-PD-L1) treatment. This receptor was obtained from a man between 60 and 75 years old with urothelial cancer.

The CDR3 DNA is TGTGCCAGCAGCACGAGACAGGTTATGAACACTGAAGCTTTCTTT. Protein: CASSTRQVMNTEAFF. The V gene is TRBV11-2, the J gene TRBJ1-1, with D maybe TRBD1 (6 bases). The CDR3 loop spans 15 amino acids. Germline CDR1 and CDR2: SGHAT and FQNNGV. Trimming took off 5 bases at V and 0 bases at J, with 13 bases between the two ends.